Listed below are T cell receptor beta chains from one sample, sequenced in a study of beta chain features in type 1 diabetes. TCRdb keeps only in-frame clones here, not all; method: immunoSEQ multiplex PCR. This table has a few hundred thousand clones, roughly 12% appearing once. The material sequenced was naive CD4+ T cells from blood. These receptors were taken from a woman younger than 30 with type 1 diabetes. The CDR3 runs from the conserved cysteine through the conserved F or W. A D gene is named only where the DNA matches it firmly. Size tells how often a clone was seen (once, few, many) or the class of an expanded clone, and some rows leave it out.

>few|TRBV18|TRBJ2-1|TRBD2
TGTGCCAGCTCACCCGGGGGGGACCGAGGCAATGAGCAGTTCTTC
CASSPGGDRGNEQFF
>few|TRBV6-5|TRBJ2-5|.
TGTGCCAGCAGGAATAGACGGGTACAAGAGACCCAGTACTTC
CASRNRRVQETQYF
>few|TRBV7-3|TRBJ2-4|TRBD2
TGTGCCAGCAGCTTAGGGACTAGCAGGGACATTCAGTACTTC
CASSLGTSRDIQYF
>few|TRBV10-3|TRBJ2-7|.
TGTGCCATCAGAACAGGGCTCGTGGGCTCCTACGAGCAGTACTTC
CAIRTGLVGSYEQYF
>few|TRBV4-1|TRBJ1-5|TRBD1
TGCGCCAGCAGCCAAATGACAGGGGCTTGGCGGAATCAGCCCCAGCATTTT
CASSQMTGAWRNQPQHF
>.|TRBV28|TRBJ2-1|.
TGTGCCAGCAGTTTTACCAGGGGAGCCTCCTACAATGAGCAGTTCTTC
CASSFTRGASYNEQFF
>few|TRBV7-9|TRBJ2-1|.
TGTGCCAGCAGCAGGCAGGGATTCAGGTCTAGCAATGAGCAGTTCTTC
CASSRQGFRSSNEQFF
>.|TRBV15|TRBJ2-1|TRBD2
TGTGCCACCAGCAGAGATCTGCCTAGCGGGATGGGGTACAATGAGCAGTTCTTC
CATSRDLPSGMGYNEQFF
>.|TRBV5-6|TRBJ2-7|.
TGTGCCAGCAGCGTGTCGGGACTTGCCTACGAGCAGTACTTC
CASSVSGLAYEQYF
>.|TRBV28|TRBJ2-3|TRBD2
TGTGCCAGCAGCCGGGAGGTAGATACGCAGTATTTT
CASSREVDTQYF
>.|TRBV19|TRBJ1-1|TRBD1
TGTGCCAGTAGCGGACAGGCATTAGCTGAAGCTTTCTTT
CASSGQALAEAFF
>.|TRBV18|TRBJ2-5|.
TGTGCCAGCTCACTGAGACAGTTGGAGACCCAGTACTTC
CASSLRQLETQYF
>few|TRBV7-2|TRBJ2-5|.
TGTGCCAGCAGCTTATCCCGGCAAGAGACCCAGTACTTC
CASSLSRQETQYF
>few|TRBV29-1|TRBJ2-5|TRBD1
TGCAGCGACGGGGAGTACAGGGGCCCGAGGCGAGAGACCCAGTACTTC
CSDGEYRGPRRETQYF
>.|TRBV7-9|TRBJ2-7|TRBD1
TGTGCCAGCAGCGCTGGGACAGGGGGCCGCTACGAGCAGTACTTC
CASSAGTGGRYEQYF
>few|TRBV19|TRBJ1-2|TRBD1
TGTGCCAGTAGTCGACAGGGTTATGGCTACACCTTC
CASSRQGYGYTF
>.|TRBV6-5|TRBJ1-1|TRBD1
TGTGCCAGCAGGCCCAGGGGGAGCACTGAAGCTTTCTTT
CASRPRGSTEAFF
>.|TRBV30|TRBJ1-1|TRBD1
TGTGCCTGGGGGACAGGGAACACTGAAGCTTTCTTT
CAWGTGNTEAFF
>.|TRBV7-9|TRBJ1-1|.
TGTGCCAGCAGCTGGGGGGGACTAAACACTGAAGCTTTCTTT
CASSWGGLNTEAFF
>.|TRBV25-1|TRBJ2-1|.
TGTGCCACCACCGCGGCGGGGTCCGTCTACAATGAGCAGTTCTTC
CATTAAGSVYNEQFF
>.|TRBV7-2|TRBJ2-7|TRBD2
TGTGCCAGCAACAAGAGGACTAGCGGGTCCTACGAGCAGTACTTC
CASNKRTSGSYEQYF
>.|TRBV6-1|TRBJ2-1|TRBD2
TGTGCCAGCAGTGAAGTTAGGACTAGCGGGAACTACAATGAGCAGTTCTTC
CASSEVRTSGNYNEQFF
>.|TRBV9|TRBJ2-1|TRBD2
TGTGCCAGCAGCACCCCACTAGCGGGCCCCGGCAGTGAGCAGTTCTTC
CASSTPLAGPGSEQFF
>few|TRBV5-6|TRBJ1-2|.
TGTGCCAGCAGCTTCGTGCTAGCGGGCTATGGCTACACCTTC
CASSFVLAGYGYTF
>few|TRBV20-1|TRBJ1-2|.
TGCAGTGCTGGACAGTATGGCTACACCTTC
CSAGQYGYTF
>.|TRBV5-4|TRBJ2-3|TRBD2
TGTGCCAGCAGCTTGGGCGGGAGGGGAACAGATACGCAGTATTTT
CASSLGGRGTDTQYF
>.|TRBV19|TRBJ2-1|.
TGTGCCAGTACGATTAGTGCTACGCACAATGAGCAGTTCTTC
CASTISATHNEQFF
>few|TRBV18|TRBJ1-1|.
TGTGCCAGCTCACCAGCACAGCTTCTGAACACTGAAGCTTTCTTT
CASSPAQLLNTEAFF
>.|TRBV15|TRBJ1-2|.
TGTGCCACCAGCCCCCAGGGAGGGGGCTACACCTTC
CATSPQGGGYTF
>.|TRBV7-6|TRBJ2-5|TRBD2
TGTGCCAGCAGCTTGACTAGCGGGAGGGTGGAGACCCAGTACTTC
CASSLTSGRVETQYF
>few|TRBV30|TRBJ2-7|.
TGTGCCTGGAGTGGCAGGGACGAGCAGTACTTC
CAWSGRDEQYF
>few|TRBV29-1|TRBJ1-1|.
TGCAGCGTGGGGGGGCGGTTGAACACTGAAGCTTTCTTT
CSVGGRLNTEAFF
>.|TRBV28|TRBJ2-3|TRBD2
TGTGCCAGCAGGGGGAGCGGGGGGGGCACAGATACGCAGTATTTT
CASRGSGGGTDTQYF
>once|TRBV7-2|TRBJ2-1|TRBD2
TGTGCCAGCAGCTGGACTAGCGGGTTTTACAATGAGCAGTTCTTC
CASSWTSGFYNEQFF
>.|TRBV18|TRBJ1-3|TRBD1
TGTGCCAGCTCGTCACAGGGGGCGTTTGGAAACACCATATATTTT
CASSSQGAFGNTIYF
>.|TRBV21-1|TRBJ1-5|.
TGTGCCAGCAGCCCCAGGACAGTCTGCAATCAGCCCCAGCATTTT
CASSPRTVCNQPQHF
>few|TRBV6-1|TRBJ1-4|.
TGTGCCAGCGCGAAGCCTGCAACTAATGAAAAACTGTTTTTT
CASAKPATNEKLFF
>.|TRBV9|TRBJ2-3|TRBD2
TGTGCCAGCAGCACAACGCGACTAGCGGGCGATACGCAGTATTTT
CASSTTRLAGDTQYF
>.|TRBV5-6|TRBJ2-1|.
TGTGCCAGCAGCACTCGGGGGCTAGCGGTGAAACGAGGTGAGCAGTTCTTC
CASSTRGLAVKRGEQFF
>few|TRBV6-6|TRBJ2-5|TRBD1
TGTGCCAGCAGTCGAGACGGGACAGGGGTCCAAGAGACCCAGTACTTC
CASSRDGTGVQETQYF
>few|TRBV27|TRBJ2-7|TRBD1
TGTGCCAGCAGTCTAAGGACAGGGATCTACGAGCAGTACTTC
CASSLRTGIYEQYF
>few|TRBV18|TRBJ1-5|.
TGTGCCAGCTCACCCCTCGACACCAATCAGCCCCAGCATTTT
CASSPLDTNQPQHF
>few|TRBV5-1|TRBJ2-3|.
TGCGCCAGCAGCTTGAACCCCCCCTCCAGCGACCTAACAGATACGCAGTATTTT
CASSLNPPSSDLTDTQYF
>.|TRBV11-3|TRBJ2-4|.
TGTGCCAGCAGAAGGGACATGGCCAAAAACATTCAGTACTTC
CASRRDMAKNIQYF
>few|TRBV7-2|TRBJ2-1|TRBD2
TGTGCCAGCAGCTTAGATCCTAGCGGGAGGAGCTACAATGAGCAGTTCTTC
CASSLDPSGRSYNEQFF
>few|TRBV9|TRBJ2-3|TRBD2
TGTGCCAGCAGCGTAGGTGGGGGCGGGAGGGCCACAGATACGCAGTATTTT
CASSVGGGGRATDTQYF
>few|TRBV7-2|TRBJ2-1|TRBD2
TGTGCCAGCAGCTCCGGACTAGCGGGAAGGGATGAGCAGTTCTTC
CASSSGLAGRDEQFF
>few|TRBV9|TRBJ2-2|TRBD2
TGTGCCAGCAGCGTAGCTACCTCTAGCGGCCCCGGGGAGCTGTTTTTT
CASSVATSSGPGELFF
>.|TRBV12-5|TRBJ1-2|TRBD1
TGTGCTAGTGGTTTGGTACGGACAGGGAGGCCCCACAACTTC
CASGLVRTGRPHNF
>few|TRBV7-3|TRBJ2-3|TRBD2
TGTGCCAGCAGTCGATCGGGAGGACCTAGCACAGATACGCAGTATTTT
CASSRSGGPSTDTQYF
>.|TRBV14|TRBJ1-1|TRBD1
TGTGCCAGCAGCCCTTGGACAGGAGGGATCACTGAAGCTTTCTTT
CASSPWTGGITEAFF
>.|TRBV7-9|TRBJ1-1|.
TGTGCCAGCAGCCCACCGGGGGGTCAAGAAGCTTTCTTT
CASSPPGGQEAFF
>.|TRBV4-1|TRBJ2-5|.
TGCGCCAGCAGCCCCAGGGGTGGGGAGACCCAGTACTTC
CASSPRGGETQYF